The entry that follows covers one TCR beta chain sequence. Antigen: not known. Primers: 60 Vbeta forward and 13 Jbeta reverse. TCRdb's table, derived via immunoSEQ multiplex PCR, lists solely in-frame clones and lacks some. Of about 150,000 clones in the sample, roughly 62% were seen once. Between the trimmed V and J ends, which lost 4 bases and 5 bases, there was a span of 17 bases. This CDR3 spans 14 amino acids. In germline, CDR1 is GTSNPN, CDR2 SVGIG (reference sequence). These data come from a study of cytomegalovirus exposure and HLA in healthy donors. Study results and limitations: It was likely that a cluster of highly shared sequence variants was a sequencing artifact. Reports state that TCR beta sequences accurately predicted most subjects' HLA-A and HLA-B alleles. TCR beta sequences numbering around 15,000 were associated with HLA alleles at 0.05 false discovery rate in a later analysis. Rarity characterized most TCR sequences, yet some public TCRs appeared in many donors.

V gene TRBV30 combines with J gene TRBJ1-1; D possibly corresponds to TRBD1 (5 bases). Material: PBMCs. The TCR originated in a man between 60 and 75 years old in good health and CMV-seronegative. DNA of the CDR3: TGTGCCTGGACCCTCTCCGGGGGACGGACTGAAGCTTTCTTT. Its translation: CAWTLSGGRTEAFF.